What follows are 8 T cell receptor beta chains derived from one specimen sequenced in a study of CD8 T cells in Susac syndrome. RNA was extracted with the RNeasy kit, and a quantity of roughly 0.5 to 1 ug was reverse transcribed using random hexamers. TCRdb re-called the immunoSEQ multiplex PCR reads through MiXCR, storing one row per CDR3 protein. The data show 190,000 or so distinct CDR3 sequences, with about 96% seen just once and under 0.095% held by the top ten. Sample: CD4+ T cells from PBMCs. The receptors were sampled from a human donor with multiple sclerosis.

This clonotype was found a few times. The V call is TRBV4-1, the J call TRBJ2-7; 8 bases map to TRBD2. Germline values: CDR1 MGHRA, CDR2 YSYEKL. The CDR3 sequence is 16 residues long. V gave up 1 base and J gave up 6 bases; unmatched junction bases: 11. The CDR3: CASSQGRASGRGEQYF. The CDR3 DNA sequence: TGCGCCAGCAGCCAAGGGAGGGCTAGCGGGCGGGGCGAGCAGTACTTC.

V usage is TRBV30 and J usage is TRBJ1-1, with D maybe TRBD1 (5 bases). V lost 4 bases and J 2 bases, leaving 14 bases between the germline ends. The CDR3 spans 14 residues. Germline CDR1 GTSNPN, CDR2 SVGIG (reference sequence). The CDR3 DNA sequence: TGTGCCTGGACCCATAACGGGGGAAACACTGAAGCTTTCTTT. Its translation is CAWTHNGGNTEAFF.

This clonotype has just a few counts. The chain employs TRBV29-1 and TRBJ1-2; 7 positions agree with TRBD1. The CDR3 contains 12 residues. CDR1 and CDR2 from the germline V gene are SQVTM and ANQGSEA. J gave up 5 bases and V 6 bases, and 6 bases lay outside the gene matches. CDR3 in amino acids: CSVKTGDYGYTF. CDR3 nucleotides: TGCAGCGTCAAAACAGGGGATTATGGCTACACCTTC.

The chain has TRBV20-1 and TRBJ1-5, with D hard to call. The CDR3 extends over 15 amino acids. The V and J ends lost 0 bases and 7 bases respectively, with 16 bases between them. CDR1 is DFQATT, CDR2 SNEGSKA, per germline (reference sequence). This CDR3 reads CSARDPEEVGQPQHF. In nucleotides, the CDR3 is TGCAGTGCTAGAGACCCCGAGGAGGTGGGACAGCCCCAGCATTTT.

V is TRBV2 and J is TRBJ2-1; TRBD2 matches at 10 bases. Germline CDR1 and CDR2: SNHLY and FYNNEI. The CDR3 is made up of 15 amino acids. V lost 9 bases to trimming and J lost 6 bases; unmatched junction nucleotides: 11. The CDR3 region has the DNA TGTGCCAGAAAGCAGCGGGAGGGCCATTTCAATGAGCAGTTCTTC. Protein sequence: CARKQREGHFNEQFF.

The chain uses TRBV30 and TRBJ1-1, with 9 bases lining up with TRBD1. In germline, CDR1 is GTSNPN, CDR2 SVGIG (reference sequence). The CDR3 is 15 amino acids. Trimming at V came to 2 bases and at J to 1 base, leaving 5 bases not matched to a gene. CDR3 sequence: CAWSRKTGGNTEAFF. CDR3 DNA sequence: TGTGCCTGGAGTCGGAAGACAGGGGGGAACACTGAAGCTTTCTTT.

This chain joins TRBV7-9 and TRBJ2-7, with D possibly matching TRBD2 (6 bases). The germline V gene encodes CDR1 SEHNR and CDR2 FQNEAQ (reference sequence). V lost 4 bases, J lost 3 bases, and 19 bases lay in between. The length of the CDR3 is 16 residues. CDR3 protein: CASSSSGGQSLYEQYF. As DNA, the CDR3 is TGTGCCAGCAGCTCCAGTGGAGGGCAATCGCTCTACGAGCAGTACTTC.

The chain couples TRBV23-1 to TRBJ1-2; possibly TRBD1 for D (5 bases). TRBV23-1 is an ORF, with its function uncertain. V lost 5 bases, J lost 4 bases, and 11 bases lay in between. The CDR3 runs 13 residues. The CDR3 coding sequence is TGCGCCAGCAGTTTCCAGGGCGGCTATGGCTACACCTTC. Translated: CASSFQGGYGYTF.